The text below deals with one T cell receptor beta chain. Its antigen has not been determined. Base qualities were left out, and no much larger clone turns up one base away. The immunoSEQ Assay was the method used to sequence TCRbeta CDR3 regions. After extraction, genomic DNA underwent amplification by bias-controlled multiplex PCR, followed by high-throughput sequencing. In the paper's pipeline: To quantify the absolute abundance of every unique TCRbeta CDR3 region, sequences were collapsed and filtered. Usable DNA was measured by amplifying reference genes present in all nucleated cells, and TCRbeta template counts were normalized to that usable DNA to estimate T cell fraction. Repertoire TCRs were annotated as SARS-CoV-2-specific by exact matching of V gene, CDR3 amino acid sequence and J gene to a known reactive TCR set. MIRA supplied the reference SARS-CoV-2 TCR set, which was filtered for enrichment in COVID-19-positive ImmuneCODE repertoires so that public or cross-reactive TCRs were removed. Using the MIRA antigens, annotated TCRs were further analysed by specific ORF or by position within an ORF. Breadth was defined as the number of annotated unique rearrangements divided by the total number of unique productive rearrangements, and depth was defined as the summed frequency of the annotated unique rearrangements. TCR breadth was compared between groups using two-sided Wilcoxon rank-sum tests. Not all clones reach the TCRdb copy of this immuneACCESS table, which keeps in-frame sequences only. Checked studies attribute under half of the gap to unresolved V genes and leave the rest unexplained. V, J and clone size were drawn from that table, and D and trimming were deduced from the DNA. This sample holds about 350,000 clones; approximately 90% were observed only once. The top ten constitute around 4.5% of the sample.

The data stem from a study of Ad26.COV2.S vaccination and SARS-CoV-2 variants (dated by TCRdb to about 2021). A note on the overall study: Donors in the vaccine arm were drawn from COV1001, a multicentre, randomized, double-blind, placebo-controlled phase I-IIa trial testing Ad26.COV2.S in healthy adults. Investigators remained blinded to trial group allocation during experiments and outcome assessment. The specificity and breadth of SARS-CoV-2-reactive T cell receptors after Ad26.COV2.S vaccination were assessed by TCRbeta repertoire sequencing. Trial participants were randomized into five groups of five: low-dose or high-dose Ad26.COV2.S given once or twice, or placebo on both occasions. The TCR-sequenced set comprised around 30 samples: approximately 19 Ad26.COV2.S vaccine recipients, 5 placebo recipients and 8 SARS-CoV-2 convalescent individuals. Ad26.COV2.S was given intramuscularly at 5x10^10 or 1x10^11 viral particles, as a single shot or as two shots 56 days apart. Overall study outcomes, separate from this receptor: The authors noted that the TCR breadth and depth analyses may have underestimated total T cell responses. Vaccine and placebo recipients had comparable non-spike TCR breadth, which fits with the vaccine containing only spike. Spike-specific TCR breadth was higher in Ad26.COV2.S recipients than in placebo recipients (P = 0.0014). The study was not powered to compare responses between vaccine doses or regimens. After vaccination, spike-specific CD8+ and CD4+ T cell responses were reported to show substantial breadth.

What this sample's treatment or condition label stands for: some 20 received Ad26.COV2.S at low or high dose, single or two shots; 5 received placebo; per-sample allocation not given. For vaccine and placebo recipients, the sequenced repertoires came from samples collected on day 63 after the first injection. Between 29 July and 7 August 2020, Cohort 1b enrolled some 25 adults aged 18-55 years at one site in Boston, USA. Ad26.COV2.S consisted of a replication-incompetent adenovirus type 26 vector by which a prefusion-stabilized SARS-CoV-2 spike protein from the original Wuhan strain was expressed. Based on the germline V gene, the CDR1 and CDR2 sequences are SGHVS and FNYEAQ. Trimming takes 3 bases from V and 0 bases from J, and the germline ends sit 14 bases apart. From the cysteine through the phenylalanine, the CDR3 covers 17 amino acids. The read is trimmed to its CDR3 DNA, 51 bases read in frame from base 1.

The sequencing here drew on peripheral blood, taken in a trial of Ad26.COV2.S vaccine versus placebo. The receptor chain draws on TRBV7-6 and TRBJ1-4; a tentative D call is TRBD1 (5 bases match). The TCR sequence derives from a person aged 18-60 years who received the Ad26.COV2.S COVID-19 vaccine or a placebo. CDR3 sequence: CASSFSYLGATNEKLFF. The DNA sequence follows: TGTGCCAGCAGCTTCTCATATTTAGGGGCAACTAATGAAAAACTGTTTTTT. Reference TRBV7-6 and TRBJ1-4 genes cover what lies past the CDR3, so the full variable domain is GAGVSQSPRYKVTKRGQDVALRCDPISGHVSLYWYRQALGQGPEFLTYFNYEAQQDKSGLPNDRFSAERPEGSISTLTIQRTEQRDSAMYRCASSFSYLGATNEKLFFGSGTQLSVL.